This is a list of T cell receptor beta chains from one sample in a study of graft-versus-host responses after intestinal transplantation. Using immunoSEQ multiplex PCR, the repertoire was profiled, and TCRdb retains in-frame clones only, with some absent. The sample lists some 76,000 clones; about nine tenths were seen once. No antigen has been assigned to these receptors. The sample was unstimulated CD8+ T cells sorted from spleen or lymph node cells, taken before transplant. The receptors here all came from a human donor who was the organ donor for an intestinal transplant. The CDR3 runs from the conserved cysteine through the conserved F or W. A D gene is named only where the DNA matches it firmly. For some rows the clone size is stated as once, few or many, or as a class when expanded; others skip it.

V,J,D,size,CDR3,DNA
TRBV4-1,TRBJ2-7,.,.,CASSQQTGTNYEQYF,TGCGCCAGCAGCCAACAGACAGGGACTAACTACGAGCAGTACTTC
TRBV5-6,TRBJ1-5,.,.,CASSSVRGSSLSNNQPQHF,TGTGCCAGCAGCTCCGTACGGGGGTCGAGCCTATCCAACAATCAGCCCCAGCATTTT
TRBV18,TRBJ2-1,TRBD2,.,CASSRGLAYYNEQFF,TGTGCCAGCTCACGGGGACTAGCATACTACAATGAGCAGTTCTTC
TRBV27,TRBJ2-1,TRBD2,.,CASGLAGYNEQFF,TGTGCCAGCGGACTAGCGGGCTACAATGAGCAGTTCTTC
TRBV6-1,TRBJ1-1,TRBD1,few,CASSEVSGGGNTEAFF,TGTGCCAGCAGTGAAGTTTCAGGGGGGGGAAACACTGAAGCTTTCTTT
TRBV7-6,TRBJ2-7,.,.,CASSFDLNYEQYF,TGTGCCAGCAGCTTCGATCTGAACTACGAGCAGTACTTC
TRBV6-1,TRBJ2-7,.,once,CASSAGTEYYEQYF,TGTGCCAGCAGTGCCGGGACTGAATACTACGAGCAGTACTTC
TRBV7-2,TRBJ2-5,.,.,CASSLGRWGQETQYF,TGTGCCAGCAGCTTAGGCCGATGGGGTCAAGAGACCCAGTACTTC
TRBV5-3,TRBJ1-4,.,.,CARSFWPMTVNEKLFF,TGTGCCAGAAGCTTTTGGCCTATGACAGTTAATGAAAAACTGTTTTTT
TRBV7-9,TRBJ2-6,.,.,CASSSPGPPRGANVLTF,TGTGCCAGCAGCTCCCCAGGGCCCCCGAGAGGGGCCAACGTCCTGACTTTC
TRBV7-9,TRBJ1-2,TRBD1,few,CAGGDRGRNDYGYTF,TGTGCCGGGGGGGACAGGGGGCGTAACGACTATGGCTACACCTTC
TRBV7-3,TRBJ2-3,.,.,CASSLAGGTDTQYF,TGTGCCAGCAGCTTAGCTGGGGGCACAGATACGCAGTATTTT
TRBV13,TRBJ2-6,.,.,CASTSGSGANVLTF,TGTGCCAGCACGTCAGGCTCTGGGGCCAACGTCCTGACTTTC
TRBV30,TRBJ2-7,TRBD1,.,CAWSVQWDRVYEQYF,TGTGCCTGGAGTGTACAATGGGACAGGGTCTACGAGCAGTACTTC
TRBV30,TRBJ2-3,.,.,CAWSATSGADTQYF,TGTGCCTGGAGTGCTACCTCTGGAGCAGATACGCAGTATTTT
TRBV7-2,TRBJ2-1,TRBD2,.,CASSLTSGGTTYNEQFF,TGTGCCAGCAGCTTAACTAGCGGGGGGACCACCTACAATGAGCAGTTCTTC
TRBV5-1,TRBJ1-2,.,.,CASSLAGLGHTF,TGCGCCAGCAGCTTGGCCGGGCTCGGACACACCTTC
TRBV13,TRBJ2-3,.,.,CASSSTLLATDTQYF,TGTGCCAGCAGCTCGACACTTTTAGCCACAGATACGCAGTATTTT
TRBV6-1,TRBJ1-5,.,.,CASSDSATGSQPQHF,TGTGCCAGCAGTGACTCTGCTACAGGGTCTCAGCCCCAGCATTTT
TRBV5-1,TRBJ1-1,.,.,CASSSPPNTEAFF,TGCGCCAGCAGCTCTCCCCCGAACACTGAAGCTTTCTTT
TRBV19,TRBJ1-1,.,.,CASSLRAGLVKNEAFF,TGTGCCAGTAGTCTCCGAGCAGGACTGGTCAAAAATGAAGCTTTCTTT
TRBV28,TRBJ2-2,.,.,CASSFWLGVYAGELFF,TGTGCCAGCAGTTTCTGGCTCGGAGTTTATGCCGGGGAGCTGTTTTTT
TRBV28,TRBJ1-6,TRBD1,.,CASSQLPGQISPLHF,TGTGCCAGCAGCCAACTACCGGGACAGATATCACCCCTCCACTTT
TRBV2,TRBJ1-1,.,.,CASSAGAGDTEAFF,TGTGCCAGCAGTGCCGGGGCAGGGGACACTGAAGCTTTCTTT
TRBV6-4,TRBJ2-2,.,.,CASSFTSGGENTGELFF,TGTGCCAGCAGTTTTACGTCCGGGGGTGAAAACACCGGGGAGCTGTTTTTT
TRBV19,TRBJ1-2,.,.,CATLSLGYTF,TGTGCCACCCTTTCACTCGGCTACACCTTC
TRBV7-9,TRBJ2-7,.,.,CASSLAFSYEQYF,TGTGCCAGCAGCTTAGCGTTTTCCTACGAGCAGTACTTC
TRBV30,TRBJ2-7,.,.,CAWSDGRLPYEQYF,TGTGCCTGGAGTGACGGCAGGCTCCCCTACGAGCAGTACTTC
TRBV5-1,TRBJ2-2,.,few,CASSDQGQGSGELFF,TGCGCCAGCAGCGACCAGGGGCAGGGCTCCGGGGAGCTGTTTTTT
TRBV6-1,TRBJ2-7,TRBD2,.,CASSEASGGGFYEQYF,TGTGCCAGCAGTGAAGCAAGCGGGGGGGGATTCTACGAGCAGTACTTC
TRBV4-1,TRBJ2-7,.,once,CASSIRDGSPYEQYF,TGCGCCAGCAGCATCCGGGACGGCTCCCCCTACGAGCAGTACTTC
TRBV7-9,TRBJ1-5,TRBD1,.,CASSLGQGGYHQPQHF,TGTGCCAGCAGCTTAGGACAGGGCGGATACCATCAGCCCCAGCATTTT
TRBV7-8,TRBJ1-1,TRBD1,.,CASSSTGVSRTEAFF,TGTGCCAGCAGCTCCACAGGGGTCTCTAGGACTGAAGCTTTCTTT
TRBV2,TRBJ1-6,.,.,CASSDTMIPLHF,TGTGCCAGCAGTGACACTATGATACCCCTCCACTTT
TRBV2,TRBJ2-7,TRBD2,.,CASSVWISGGFYEQYF,TGTGCCAGCAGTGTGTGGATTAGCGGGGGATTCTACGAGCAGTACTTC
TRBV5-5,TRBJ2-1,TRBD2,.,CASSLASGGADEQFF,TGTGCCAGCAGCTTGGCAAGCGGGGGGGCAGATGAGCAGTTCTTC
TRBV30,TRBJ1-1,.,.,CAWGTILSDSQEAFF,TGTGCCTGGGGAACGATACTAAGCGACAGTCAGGAAGCTTTCTTT
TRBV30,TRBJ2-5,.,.,CAWSVPRLDKETQYF,TGTGCCTGGAGTGTACCCCGCCTGGACAAAGAGACCCAGTACTTC
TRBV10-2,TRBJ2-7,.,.,CASSEEQEHSYEQYF,TGCGCCAGCAGTGAGGAGCAGGAACACTCCTACGAGCAGTACTTC
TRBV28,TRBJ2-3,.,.,CASSLQGDFTDTQYF,TGTGCCAGCAGTTTACAAGGGGATTTCACAGATACGCAGTATTTT
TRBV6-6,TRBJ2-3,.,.,CASTPGPDTQYF,TGTGCCAGCACACCAGGGCCAGATACGCAGTATTTT
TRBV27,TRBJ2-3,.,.,CASRGDIVHEEQYF,TGTGCCAGCAGAGGGGACATCGTCCATGAGGAGCAGTATTTT
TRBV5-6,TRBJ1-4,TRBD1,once,CASSSLGTGANEKLFF,TGTGCCAGCAGTTCTCTCGGGACAGGTGCCAATGAAAAACTGTTTTTT
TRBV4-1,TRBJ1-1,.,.,CASSPDPWNTEAFF,TGCGCCAGCAGCCCCGACCCCTGGAACACTGAAGCTTTCTTT
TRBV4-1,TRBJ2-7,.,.,CASSQFSMGWNEQYF,TGCGCCAGCAGCCAATTTTCGATGGGGTGGAACGAGCAGTACTTC
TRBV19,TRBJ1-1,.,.,CASSPWEDYSNTEAFF,TGTGCCAGTTCACCTTGGGAAGACTACTCTAACACTGAAGCTTTCTTT
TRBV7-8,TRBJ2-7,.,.,CASSLGGEYEQYF,TGTGCCAGCAGCTTAGGCGGAGAGTACGAGCAGTACTTC
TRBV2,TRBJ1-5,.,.,CASSEMAPGGYSNQPQHF,TGTGCCAGCAGTGAAATGGCCCCGGGGGGCTATAGCAATCAGCCCCAGCATTTT
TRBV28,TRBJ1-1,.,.,CASSSPLGLPEAFF,TGTGCCAGCAGTTCCCCCTTGGGTCTCCCTGAAGCTTTCTTT
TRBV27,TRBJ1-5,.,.,CASTPSGGSVNQPQHF,TGTGCCAGCACCCCCTCGGGGGGGAGCGTGAATCAGCCCCAGCATTTT
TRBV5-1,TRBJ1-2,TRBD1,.,CASSLAGGSYGYTF,TGCGCCAGCAGCTTGGCAGGGGGAAGCTATGGCTACACCTTC
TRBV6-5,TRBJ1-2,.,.,CASSYSGSAGYGYTF,TGTGCCAGCAGTTACTCTGGTTCGGCAGGGTATGGCTACACCTTC
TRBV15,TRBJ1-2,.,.,CATGHGDRTPYGYTF,TGTGCCACAGGGCATGGGGATCGGACCCCCTATGGCTACACCTTC